The 26 T cell receptor beta chains below all came from one sample that was sequenced in a study of T cells in Graves' hyperthyroidism and ophthalmopathy. RNA transcripts provided the source from which TCR beta CDR3 regions were amplified. HTBI primers were employed in a first-round RT-PCR of the TCR CDR3. MiXCR was run by TCRdb on the multiplex PCR reads, yielding one entry per CDR3 protein. Counted here are 300,000 to 350,000 distinct CDR3 sequences, approximately 18% occurring once; the ten biggest clones make up around 15%. Sequenced: blood. The receptors shown here come from a woman aged 40 to 49 with Graves' ophthalmopathy.

This clonotype showed up many times. V usage is TRBV20-1 and J usage is TRBJ2-4; tentatively, D is TRBD1 or TRBD2 (6 bases each). Trimming removed 3 bases from V and 6 bases from J, with 33 bases in between. In germline, CDR1 is DFQATT, CDR2 SNEGSKA (reference sequence). CDR3 length: 20 residues. The CDR3 nucleotides are TGCAGTGCTAGGGGCCCCGGGGCGGGACAAAGAGTGGAGGCCGGAAACATTCAGTACTTC. Amino acids: CSARGPGAGQRVEAGNIQYF.

This clonotype was counted ten times or more. The gene calls are TRBV18 and TRBJ1-2; TRBD1 matches at 8 bases. The CDR3 is 14 residues long. Germline values: CDR1 KGHSH, CDR2 LQKENI. The trim removed 6 bases at V and 4 bases at J, leaving 7 bases unmatched. For the CDR3, the DNA is TGTGCCAGCTCCCTGGGACAGGCCATCTATGGCTACACCTTC. Its protein is CASSLGQAIYGYTF.

This clonotype was recorded a few times. CDR3 sequence reads: CSARGVQGTYEQYF. The CDR3 DNA sequence: TGCAGTGCTAGAGGAGTACAGGGGACCTACGAGCAGTACTTC. The chain combines TRBV20-1 with TRBJ2-7; 7 bases agree with TRBD1. Losses at the gene ends were 1 base for V and 2 bases for J; bases not matched to a gene: 5. The CDR3 loop spans 14 amino acids. Looked up from germline, CDR1 is DFQATT and CDR2 is SNEGSKA (reference sequence).

V is TRBV11-2 and J is TRBJ2-4, with no clear D. The CDR3 runs to 16 residues. Per germline, CDR1 SGHAT and CDR2 FQNNGV. Trimming left V 5 bases short and J 1 base short, with 15 bases between. This CDR3 reads CASSNFIRTAKNIQYF. In DNA, the CDR3 is TGTGCCAGCAGCAACTTTATCAGGACGGCCAAAAACATTCAGTACTTC.

This clonotype was counted at least ten times. V usage is TRBV25-1 and J usage is TRBJ2-5, with a tentative D call TRBD2 (6 bases). The CDR3 runs to 13 residues. V was trimmed by 2 bases and J by 5 bases, leaving 9 bases between them. Germline CDR1 MGHDK, CDR2 SYGVNS. CDR3 in DNA: TGTGCCAGCAGTGAAGGAGGGAGGGAGACCCAGTACTTC. Its protein product is CASSEGGRETQYF.

This clonotype was detected ten times or more. Given a much more abundant clone one base away, this may be a read error. This chain links TRBV5-1 with TRBJ1-1, with D tentatively TRBD1 (6 bases). Germline-derived CDR1 and CDR2 are SGHRS and YFSETQ. V lost 0 bases to trimming and J lost 5 bases, with 17 bases between them. There are 16 residues in the CDR3. Here the CDR3 DNA reads TGCGCCAGCAGCTTGGTACGGGGAGAGGGGGGGACTGAAGCTTTCTTT. Amino acid sequence: CASSLVRGEGGTEAFF.

The chain combines TRBV6-1 with TRBJ2-7; 9 bases map to TRBD2. The junction had 5 bases not matched to a gene; V was cut back by 5 bases and J by 3 bases. Germline assignment: CDR1 MNHNS and CDR2 SASEGT. The CDR3 loop spans 14 amino acids. CDR3 nucleotide sequence: TGTGCCAGCAGTACCGGGACTAGCATCTACGAGCAGTACTTC. Its translation is CASSTGTSIYEQYF.

In its sample, this clonotype was seen many times. The chain couples TRBV12-3 or TRBV12-4 to TRBJ1-1; 7 bases align to TRBD1. Germline trimming cut 7 bases from V and 0 bases from J; bases unmatched to any gene: 5. This CDR3 is 14 amino acids long. CDR3 nucleotides: TGTGCCAGCAACCTGGACAGGTTGAACACTGAAGCTTTCTTT. This codes for CASNLDRLNTEAFF.

There are many counts of this clonotype. V gene TRBV10-3 combines with J gene TRBJ2-7; 10 positions match TRBD1. The V gene's germline CDR1 is ENHRY and CDR2 SYGVKD. Germline trimming cut 3 bases from V and 1 base from J; bases unmatched to any gene: 3. The CDR3 covers 15 residues. The chain's CDR3 is CAISDRDRGSYEQYF. The CDR3 coding sequence is TGTGCCATCAGTGATAGGGACAGGGGTTCCTACGAGCAGTACTTC.

This clonotype was picked up many times. The V gene is TRBV5-1, the J gene TRBJ2-2; TRBD2 matches 13 bases. Per germline, CDR1 SGHRS and CDR2 YFSETQ. This CDR3 comprises 16 residues. With V trimmed by 1 base and J by 7 bases, 4 bases remained unmatched. DNA of the CDR3: TGCGCCAGCAGCTTGACTAGCGGGAGGGCCATCGGGGAGCTGTTTTTT. It codes for CASSLTSGRAIGELFF.

Many counts were recorded for this clonotype. The chain links TRBV28 to TRBJ1-5; D uncertain. The germline gives CDR1 MDHEN, CDR2 SYDVKM. This CDR3 spans 12 amino acids. Trimming took off 9 bases at V and 2 bases at J, with 8 bases between the two ends. CDR3 region: CASKLRNQPQHF. The CDR3 DNA sequence: TGTGCCAGTAAGCTTCGCAATCAGCCCCAGCATTTT.

In this sample, this clonotype turned up many times. The chain has TRBV7-2 and TRBJ2-5, with a tentative D call TRBD1 (5 bases). Trimming pared 5 bases from V and 7 bases from J, leaving 14 bases between. Germline-derived CDR1 and CDR2 are SGHTA and FQGNSA. The CDR3 is 13 amino acids. The CDR3 DNA sequence: TGTGCCAGCAGCCCCCCTTGGGGCAGGACCCAGTACTTC. Protein: CASSPPWGRTQYF.

This clonotype was detected ten times or more. The V and J genes are TRBV29-1 and TRBJ2-7, with a weak D call TRBD2 (6 bases). This CDR3 spans 14 amino acids. Germline CDR1 reads SQVTM; CDR2 reads ANQGSEA. The V end lost 2 bases, the J end lost 2 bases, and 13 bases lay between the germline ends. The CDR3 is CSVESGVNPYEQYF. For the CDR3, the DNA is TGCAGCGTTGAATCGGGGGTAAATCCCTACGAGCAGTACTTC.

V is TRBV6-1 and J is TRBJ2-7, with 7 bases fitting TRBD1. This CDR3 contains 17 residues. CDR1 and CDR2 from the germline V gene are MNHNS and SASEGT. J was trimmed by 1 base and V by 0 bases; bases with no gene match: 9. This CDR3 is CASSEAGGHDPSYEQYF. The CDR3 region has the DNA TGTGCCAGCAGTGAAGCAGGGGGCCACGATCCTTCCTACGAGCAGTACTTC.

This clonotype came up many times. V is TRBV14 and J is TRBJ2-2, with D perhaps TRBD2 (6 bases). The CDR3 consists of 13 residues. CDR1 and CDR2 (germline): SGHDN, FVKESK. V lost 7 bases, J lost 6 bases, and 12 bases lay in between. The CDR3 reads CASKGPGAGELFF. CDR3 coding DNA: TGTGCCAGCAAAGGACCGGGGGCCGGGGAGCTGTTTTTT.

In its sample, this clonotype was seen many times. This rearrangement joins TRBV19 to TRBJ1-2; D gene ambiguous. V was cut by 3 bases and J by 4 bases, with 18 bases left in between. The CDR3 extends over 16 amino acids. Germline CDR1 reads LNHDA; CDR2 reads SQIVND (reference sequence). Here the CDR3 reads CASSMMTDSLRYGYTF. As DNA, the CDR3 is TGTGCCAGTAGTATGATGACGGACTCCCTTCGCTATGGCTACACCTTC.

The V call is TRBV2, the J call TRBJ1-5; D possibly corresponds to TRBD1 (6 bases). The CDR3 covers 13 residues. Germline V gives CDR1 SNHLY, CDR2 FYNNEI. Trimming took 6 bases from V and 6 from J, leaving 12 bases between them. In DNA, the CDR3 is TGTGCCAGCAGGAACAGGGCTGGTCAGCCCCAGCATTTT. It is translated as CASRNRAGQPQHF. The variable domain in full, completed from reference TRBV2 and TRBJ1-5, reads EPEVTQTPSHQVTQMGQEVILRCVPISNHLYFYWYRQILGQKVEFLVSFYNNEISEKSEIFDDQFSVERPDGSNFTLKIRSTKLEDSAMYFCASRNRAGQPQHFGDGTRLSIL.

In this sample, this clonotype turned up many times. This chain joins TRBV30 and TRBJ1-1; TRBD1 is a possible D gene (5 bases). CDR1 and CDR2 (germline): GTSNPN, SVGIG (reference sequence). Trimming shortened V by 7 bases and J by 7 bases, and 19 bases separated the two germline ends. This CDR3 region has 13 residues. Written as DNA, the CDR3 is TGTGCCTCTCCGGGGGTGGGGTCGATTGAAGCTTTCTTT. It is translated as CASPGVGSIEAFF. Filled out from reference TRBV30 and TRBJ1-1, the complete variable domain reads SQTIHQWPATLVQPVGSPLSLECTVEGTSNPNLYWYRQAAGRGLQLLFYSVGIGQISSEVPQNLSASRPQDRQFILSSKKLLLSDSGFYLCASPGVGSIEAFFGQGTRLTVV.

This clonotype was counted ten times or more. The rearrangement joins TRBV28 to TRBJ2-6; 8 bases fit TRBD1. This CDR3 contains 15 residues. Germline V gene data show CDR1 as MDHEN and CDR2 as SYDVKM. V trimming: 3 bases; J trimming: 2 bases; junction bases outside the gene matches: 0. For the CDR3, the DNA is TGTGCCAGCAGTTTGACAGGGGCTGGGGCCAACGTCCTGACTTTC. It translates to CASSLTGAGANVLTF.

This clonotype was counted ten times or more. The chain carries TRBV27 and TRBJ2-7, with 9 positions matching TRBD2. The germline V gene has CDR1 MNHEY and CDR2 SMNVEV (reference sequence). V gave up 3 bases and J gave up 4 bases; unmatched junction bases: 4. This CDR3 region has 14 residues. The CDR3 loop is CASSFAGGQYEQYF. In DNA, the CDR3 is TGTGCCAGCAGTTTCGCGGGAGGGCAGTACGAGCAGTACTTC.

Many counts were recorded for this clonotype. The chain recombines TRBV6-5 with TRBJ1-5; TRBD1 agrees at 7 bases. The CDR3 contains 11 residues. The V and J ends lost 5 bases and 9 bases, in that order; junction bases with no gene match: 1. Per germline, CDR1 MNHEY and CDR2 SVGAGI. CDR3 sequence: CASSHRGPQHF. Written as DNA, the CDR3 is TGTGCCAGCAGTCACAGGGGGCCCCAGCATTTT.

The sample holds many counts of this clonotype. The V call is TRBV12-3 or TRBV12-4, the J call TRBJ1-3; D gene uncertain. There are 13 residues in the CDR3. The ends were cut back, 3 bases at V and 4 bases at J, with 7 bases in the middle. Written as DNA, the CDR3 is TGTGCCAGCAGTTTCAGGCGCGGAAACACCATATATTTT. Amino acid sequence: CASSFRRGNTIYF.

This clonotype appeared many times. The chain couples TRBV30 to TRBJ2-7; D possibly corresponds to TRBD2 (5 bases). The V gene's germline CDR1 is GTSNPN and CDR2 SVGIG (reference sequence). Trimming cost V 4 bases and J 7 bases, with 17 bases left between them. This CDR3 region has 13 residues. The CDR3 bases are TGTGCCTGGAAATTGGATTTCGACTATGAGCAGTACTTC. It is translated as CAWKLDFDYEQYF. Full variable domain (missing parts from reference TRBV30 and TRBJ2-7): SQTIHQWPATLVQPVGSPLSLECTVEGTSNPNLYWYRQAAGRGLQLLFYSVGIGQISSEVPQNLSASRPQDRQFILSSKKLLLSDSGFYLCAWKLDFDYEQYFGPGTRLTVT.

This clonotype came up many times. The chain couples TRBV6-1 to TRBJ2-7, with D perhaps matching TRBD1 (6 bases). The CDR3 is made up of 15 amino acids. Germline CDR1 and CDR2: MNHNS and SASEGT. V was cut by 3 bases and J by 3 bases, with 15 bases left in between. The CDR3, as DNA: TGTGCCAGCAGTGACCCTCCCCGGACAGACTACGAGCAGTACTTC. Protein sequence: CASSDPPRTDYEQYF.

This clonotype was counted a few times. The genes are TRBV4-3 and TRBJ1-1; D gene unclear. Trimming cost V 1 base and J 4 bases, with 13 bases left between them. Germline V gives CDR1 LGHNA, CDR2 YSLEER. The CDR3 is made up of 15 amino acids. The CDR3 DNA reads TGCGCCAGCAGCCAAGGTCGGGGTACGGCCACTGAAGCTTTCTTT. This codes for CASSQGRGTATEAFF.

In its sample, this clonotype was seen many times. This rearrangement joins TRBV28 to TRBJ2-7; D may match TRBD1 or TRBD2 (5 bases each). CDR3 length: 13 amino acids. The germline V gene encodes CDR1 MDHEN and CDR2 SYDVKM. V was clipped by 3 bases and J by 4 bases, with 10 bases between them. The CDR3, as DNA: TGTGCCAGCAGTTTCGGGGCGGAGTACGAGCAGTACTTC. This sequence encodes CASSFGAEYEQYF.